This T cell receptor beta chain was sequenced for a study of blood T cell repertoires in COVID-19. Study-wide context: The United States, Italy and Spain supplied acute and convalescent COVID-19 samples. The analysed material was cDNA or gDNA that came from T cells, B-cell-depleted T cells, or PBMCs.

CDR1 SGHRS and CDR2 YFSETQ come from the germline V gene. The CDR3 runs to 14 residues. The V and J ends lost 0 bases and 2 bases respectively, with 7 bases between them. Source study methods: Reference gene primer amplification yielded estimated nucleated cell counts. Sequencing was performed with immunoSEQ multiplex PCR; in TCRdb, only in-frame clones are kept and a portion is missing. The D gene and trimming were derived from the DNA, and the V and J assignments and clone size from that table. The sample lists approximately 94,000 clones; approximately 87% were seen once. This receptor was identified in a human donor in a cohort sampled during active COVID-19. Source material: peripheral blood. This chain connects TRBV5-1 to TRBJ2-3; D remains ambiguous. The CDR3: CASSLGQVTDTQYF. Here the CDR3 DNA reads TGCGCCAGCAGCTTGGGTCAGGTCACAGATACGCAGTATTTT.